This T cell receptor (beta chain) appears in the sequencing data of a study of shared clonotypes between healthy human individuals (dated by TCRdb to 2020 to 2022). Regarding the study in general: The cohort included three men and a couple of women between 18 and 49 years of age. For each donor, CD4 naive and CD4 memory were each run on three plates, CD8 naive on two plates, and CD8 memory on one plate. The study deeply sequenced blood TCR repertoires of five healthy adults to estimate repertoire size and the extent of clonotype sharing between individuals. To increase sequencing depth and limit assay-specific biases, different laboratories used diverse techniques to prepare libraries and sequence TCR repertoires. Each donor's leukapheresis produced roughly between roughly 0.94 and 9.5 billion PBMCs. Points the paper makes about the study in general: Even with the large sequencing depth, rarefaction of the sorted-subset datasets indicated that sequencing was incomplete. Across a handful of donors, roughly 5.1% of naive CD4, more than 3% of naive CD8, 2.3% of memory CD4, and roughly 0.4% of memory CD8 clonotypes were shared. Sampling was restricted to blood, and TCR repertoires in tissues likely differ from the TCR repertoires found in blood. Compared with non-shared clonotypes, the clonotypes found in all four sorted-subset donors had higher generation probabilities. Estimated clonotype richness was generally larger for naive than for memory subsets. The small number of donors limited the genetic and exposure-history diversity represented. Based on pairwise subsampling, the degree of clonotype sharing among donors was expected to be affected by sequencing depth.

TCR CDR3 regions were amplified from genomic DNA by multiplex PCR using the deep immunoSEQ assay. For each cell subset, the extracted genomic DNA was distributed evenly across all wells of several immunoSEQ 96-well plates, and each plate served as one replicate. Each replicate PCR for sorted subsets received 200 ng genomic DNA, equal to some 32,000 T cell genomes. The purified libraries were quantified using a Qubit 3.0 fluorometer, sized with a Bioanalyzer 2100, and then quantified again using the KAPA Library Quantification kit. Each immunoSEQ 96-well plate was sequenced on its own single-read 150-cycle Illumina NextSeq 550 flow cell. Regarding the original processing steps: Because only junctional sequences without quality scores were contained in the immunoSEQ output, filtering matching that applied to full-length reads could not be performed. To assign V/J genes and CDR3, sequences were annotated against IMGT germline references using PyIR, a Python wrapper for IgBLAST v1.9. Reads with weak V/J assignments (E-value above 1e-6), missing CDR3, stop codons, out-of-frame junctions, or ambiguous translated residues were removed. V3J clonotypes were defined as sequences sharing the same inferred V gene, J gene, and CDR3 amino acid sequence. Percentage overlap between repertoires was computed as shared unique clonotypes divided by the size of the smaller repertoire. Repertoire richness was assessed with RTK rarefaction, the Chao1 estimator, and Recon v2.1 estimates of unobserved clonotypes. OLGA was used to compute generation probabilities for all TCRbeta clonotypes that the gDNA method yielded from a few donors. Imported from immuneACCESS, the table was reduced by TCRdb to in-frame sequences with V and J called. These copies leave out some clones; in studies compared against another copy, an unresolved V gene accounts for under half, and the cause of the remainder is not known. V, J and clone size were drawn from that table, and D and trimming were deduced from the DNA. The sample profile shows millions of clones; more than 80% of them were found once. The top ten hold around 0.4% of the sample.

A note on this clone: What this receptor recognizes is not known. The sample holds no much larger clone one base away, and base qualities are not on file.

The donors were healthy, HIV-negative adults with no recently reported acute infections or vaccinations. Every donor was a Caucasian adult living in Nashville, Tennessee, USA. Magnetic negative selection was used to enrich CD4+ T cells, after which naive cells were positively selected on CD45RA and the negative fraction became the memory subset. After blood collection by leukapheresis, PBMCs were isolated using Ficoll-Histopaque density gradient centrifugation and then cryopreserved in the vapor phase of liquid nitrogen. Purity and quantity of every magnetically sorted T cell population were checked by analytical flow cytometry. Each sorted fraction had its genomic DNA isolated and then quantified by UV absorbance on a Nanodrop 2000c. The sequence came from a man between 18 and 35 years old in good health. Some clones in this sample may be carry-over from other donors' samples. Source material: naive CD4+ T cells from PBMCs. In the paper's terms, the cell subset or site label means: CD45RA+ positively selected.

The nucleotide sequence reads as follows: TGTGCCAGTACCCCGGGGGTAGTGTTGGGTGAGCCCCAGCATTTT. It is translated as CASTPGVVLGEPQHF. The sequence is built from TRBV19 and TRBJ1-5, with a tentative D gene TRBD1 over 5 matching bases. V and J are truncated by 7 bases and 8 bases respectively, leaving an intervening sequence of 21 bases. From the cysteine through the phenylalanine, the CDR3 covers 15 amino acids. Just CDR3 DNA is preserved here, 45 bases in frame from base 1. Looking up the germline V gene (reference sequence) yields CDR1 LNHDA and CDR2 SQIVND. Where the CDR3 stops, the reference TRBV19 and TRBJ1-5 genes take over; the full variable domain is DGGITQSPKYLFRKEGQNVTLSCEQNLNHDAMYWYRQDPGQGLRLIYYSQIVNDFQKGDIAEGYSVSREKKESFPLTVTSAQKNPTAFYLCASTPGVVLGEPQHFGDGTRLSIL.